This is a list of T cell receptor beta chains from one sample in a study of CD8 T cells in Susac syndrome. TCRdb analysed the immunoSEQ multiplex PCR reads with MiXCR anew, one entry per CDR3 protein. Among roughly 86,000 distinct CDR3 sequences, about 96% were seen once, and the ten largest hold approximately 0.62%. Specimen: CD8+ T cells from PBMCs. The receptors were sampled from a human donor with Susac syndrome. CDR3s include the opening cysteine and the closing phenylalanine or tryptophan. The D gene is left open where the match is weak. For some rows the clone size is stated as once, few or many, or as a class when expanded; others skip it.

>TRBV6-5|.|TRBJ1-1|.
CASSYSGVAPLGTEAFF
TGTGCCAGCAGTTACTCGGGAGTGGCACCCCTCGGCACTGAAGCTTTCTTT
>TRBV28|.|TRBJ1-5|.
CASRTSPNQPQHF
TGTGCCAGCAGGACAAGCCCCAATCAGCCCCAGCATTTT
>TRBV14|.|TRBJ1-1|.
CASTLTGGTEAFF
TGTGCCAGCACTCTGACCGGGGGCACTGAAGCTTTCTTT
>TRBV5-4|.|TRBJ2-4|.
CASSLGQGFDIQYF
TGTGCCAGCAGCTTGGGGCAGGGTTTTGACATTCAGTACTTC
>TRBV15|.|TRBJ1-5|.
CATSRYSGQPQHF
TGTGCCACCAGCAGGTATAGCGGGCAGCCCCAGCATTTT
>TRBV9|.|TRBJ1-2|.
CASSVVGRHGYTF
TGTGCCAGCAGCGTAGTGGGACGGCATGGCTACACCTTC
>TRBV20-1|TRBD1|TRBJ1-2|.
CSARPRDSEEKRGYGYTF
TGCAGTGCTAGACCTAGGGACAGTGAGGAAAAACGTGGCTATGGCTACACCTTC
>TRBV4-3|.|TRBJ1-6|.
CASSQGTGNLTPLHF
TGCGCCAGCAGCCAAGGTACAGGGAATTTAACACCCCTCCACTTT
>TRBV24-1|TRBD1|TRBJ2-1|.
CATSDPGQGAFNEQFF
TGTGCCACCAGTGACCCCGGTCAGGGGGCATTCAATGAGCAGTTCTTC
>TRBV5-1|.|TRBJ1-6|.
CASSPAEGKRSPLHF
TGCGCCAGCAGCCCCGCGGAGGGTAAACGGTCACCCCTCCACTTT
>TRBV6-4|.|TRBJ1-6|once
CASSEGDNSPLHF
TGTGCCAGCAGTGAAGGGGATAATTCACCCCTCCACTTT
>TRBV20-1|.|TRBJ1-2|.
CSARDPKNPLSSYGYTF
TGCAGTGCTAGAGATCCAAAAAACCCTCTTTCCAGTTATGGCTACACCTTC
>TRBV30|TRBD1|TRBJ1-1|.
CAWGTGTDMNTEAFF
TGTGCCTGGGGCACCGGGACAGACATGAACACTGAAGCTTTCTTT
>TRBV6-5|TRBD1|TRBJ2-6|.
CASSYRQGQAGANVLTF
TGTGCCAGCAGTTACCGACAGGGGCAGGCTGGGGCCAACGTCCTGACTTTC
>TRBV7-9|TRBD1|TRBJ2-7|once
CASSWDRAYEQYF
TGTGCCAGCAGCTGGGACAGGGCCTACGAGCAGTACTTC
>TRBV29-1|.|TRBJ2-5|.
CSHRGGETQYF
TGCAGCCACAGGGGGGGAGAGACCCAGTACTTC
>TRBV4-2|TRBD2|TRBJ2-6|.
CASSQEMTSGGLYSGANVLTF
TGTGCCAGCAGCCAGGAGATGACTAGCGGGGGCCTTTACTCTGGGGCCAACGTCCTGACTTTC
>TRBV27|.|TRBJ1-1|once
CASNIGKGREAFF
TGTGCCAGCAACATTGGAAAGGGCCGAGAAGCTTTCTTT
>TRBV6-2/TRBV6-3|.|TRBJ2-4|.
CASSYDPRLGGRLNIQYF
TGTGCCAGCAGTTACGACCCGCGATTGGGGGGACGATTGAACATTCAGTACTTC
>TRBV29-1|TRBD1|TRBJ1-5|.
CSVGPGGQGPQHF
TGCAGCGTTGGGCCAGGGGGGCAAGGGCCCCAGCATTTT
>TRBV6-5|.|TRBJ1-1|.
CASSPRREGSTEAFF
TGTGCCAGCAGTCCCCGCCGTGAGGGGAGCACTGAAGCTTTCTTT
>TRBV5-6|.|TRBJ1-1|.
CASSAQGMEDTEAFF
TGTGCCAGCAGCGCGCAGGGAATGGAGGACACTGAAGCTTTCTTT
>TRBV29-1|.|TRBJ1-3|.
CSVQTIAGNTIYF
TGCAGCGTTCAGACTATCGCAGGAAACACCATATATTTT
>TRBV20-1|.|TRBJ2-5|.
CSAKVDVIETQYF
TGCAGTGCAAAGGTGGACGTGATCGAGACCCAGTACTTC
>TRBV19|.|TRBJ1-1|.
CASSSLGRSAMNTEAFF
TGTGCCAGTAGTTCCCTGGGGAGATCGGCTATGAACACTGAAGCTTTCTTT
>TRBV6-5|.|TRBJ1-1|once
CASKGLDTEAFF
TGTGCCAGCAAGGGGTTAGACACTGAAGCTTTCTTT
>TRBV7-9|.|TRBJ2-3|.
CASSLIESGDTDTQYF
TGTGCCAGCAGCTTGATCGAGTCCGGGGACACAGATACGCAGTATTTT
>TRBV15|.|TRBJ1-5|.
CATSSSANQPQHF
TGTGCCACCAGCAGTTCTGCTAATCAGCCCCAGCATTTT
>TRBV6-1|TRBD1|TRBJ2-6|.
CASSPGQGLGGANVLTF
TGTGCCAGCAGTCCGGGACAGGGTCTAGGCGGGGCCAACGTCCTGACTTTC